Detailed here is one T cell receptor (beta chain). Its antigen is still unknown. This specimen comes from a study of CD8+CD57+ T cells in acquired aplastic anemia. On the study more broadly: Mean yield of DNA from sorted CD4+ and CD8+ cells was approximately 3 ug.

TCR beta VDJ and CDR3 profiling used genomic DNA as template. TCRdb itself ran the reads through MiXCR, one entry per CDR3 protein. The sample has about 270,000 distinct CDR3 sequences; roughly 50% are singletons. Findings and caveats of the study: In CD8+ cells, Simpson's diversity showed no significant difference between patients and controls. Around 29 CD8+ CDR3 sequences were shared between patients and controls.

Germline CDR1 is LNHDA and CDR2 is SQIVND (reference sequence). Trimming took 5 bases from V and 6 from J; bases not matched to a gene: 12. The CDR3 is made up of 15 amino acids. This receptor was obtained from a human donor with severe aplastic anemia or a healthy control (not recorded which). Input material: sorted CD4+, CD8+, or CD8+CD57+ T cells (not recorded which) from PBMCs. The V call is TRBV19, the J call TRBJ2-7; 8 bases align to TRBD1. CDR3 bases: TGTGCCAGTAGTCCCCTGCGGACAGGGAGTCTCGAGCAGTACTTC. Translation gives CASSPLRTGSLEQYF.